This T cell receptor beta chain was sequenced in a study of control samples from healthy donors and cancer patients. The method was immunoSEQ multiplex PCR; TCRdb's version includes in-frame clones alone and lacks a portion of them. The repertoire consists of 100,000 to 150,000 clones, with roughly 92% occurring once and the leading ten covering about 0.6%. V was pared by 3 bases and J by 8 bases, with 5 bases between. This CDR3 spans 12 amino acids. CDR1 and CDR2 (germline): SGHVS, FNYEAQ. V and J are TRBV7-6 and TRBJ1-6; D uncertain. The material sequenced was PBMCs. The receptor's source is a man older than 75 with head and neck cancer. In DNA form, the CDR3 reads TGTGCCAGCAGCTTTAGTGATTCACCCCTCCACTTT. Translated: CASSFSDSPLHF.